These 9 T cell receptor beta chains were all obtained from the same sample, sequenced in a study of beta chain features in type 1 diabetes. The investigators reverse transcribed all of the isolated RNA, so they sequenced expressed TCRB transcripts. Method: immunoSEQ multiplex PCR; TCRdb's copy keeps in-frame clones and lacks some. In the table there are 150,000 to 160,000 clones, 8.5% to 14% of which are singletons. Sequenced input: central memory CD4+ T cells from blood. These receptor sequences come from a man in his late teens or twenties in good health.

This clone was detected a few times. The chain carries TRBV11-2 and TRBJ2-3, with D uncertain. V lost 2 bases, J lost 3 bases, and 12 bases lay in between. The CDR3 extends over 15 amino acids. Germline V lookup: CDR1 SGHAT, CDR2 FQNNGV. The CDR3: CASSLILRGTDTQYF. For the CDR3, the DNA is TGTGCCAGCAGCTTAATCCTAAGAGGAACAGATACGCAGTATTTT.

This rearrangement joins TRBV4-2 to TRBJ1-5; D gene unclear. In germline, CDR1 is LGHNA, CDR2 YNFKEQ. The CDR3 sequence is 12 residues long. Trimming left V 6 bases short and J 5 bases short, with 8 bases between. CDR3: CASSRTDQPQHF. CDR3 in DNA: TGTGCCAGCAGTCGGACCGATCAGCCCCAGCATTTT.

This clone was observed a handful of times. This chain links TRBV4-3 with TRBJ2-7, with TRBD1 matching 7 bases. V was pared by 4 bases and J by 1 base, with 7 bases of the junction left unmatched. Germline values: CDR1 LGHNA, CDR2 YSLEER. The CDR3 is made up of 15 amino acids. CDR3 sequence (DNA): TGCGCCAGCAGCCGAACAGGGGTTGGTTCCTACGAGCAGTACTTC. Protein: CASSRTGVGSYEQYF.

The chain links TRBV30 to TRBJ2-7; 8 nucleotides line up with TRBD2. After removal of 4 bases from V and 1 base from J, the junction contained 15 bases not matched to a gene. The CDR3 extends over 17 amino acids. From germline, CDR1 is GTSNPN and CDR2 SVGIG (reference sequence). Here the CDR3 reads CAWNRARTGTRSYEQYF. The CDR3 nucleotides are TGTGCCTGGAATCGCGCGCGCACCGGGACTAGGTCCTACGAGCAGTACTTC. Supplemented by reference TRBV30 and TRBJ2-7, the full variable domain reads SQTIHQWPATLVQPVGSPLSLECTVEGTSNPNLYWYRQAAGRGLQLLFYSVGIGQISSEVPQNLSASRPQDRQFILSSKKLLLSDSGFYLCAWNRARTGTRSYEQYFGPGTRLTVT.

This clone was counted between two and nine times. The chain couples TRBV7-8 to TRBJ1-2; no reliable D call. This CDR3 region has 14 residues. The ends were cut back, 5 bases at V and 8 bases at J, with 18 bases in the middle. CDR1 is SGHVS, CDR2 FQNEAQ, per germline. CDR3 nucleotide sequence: TGTGCCAGCAGCCCCGGACTTGGGGTCCTGGGCTACACCTTC. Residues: CASSPGLGVLGYTF.

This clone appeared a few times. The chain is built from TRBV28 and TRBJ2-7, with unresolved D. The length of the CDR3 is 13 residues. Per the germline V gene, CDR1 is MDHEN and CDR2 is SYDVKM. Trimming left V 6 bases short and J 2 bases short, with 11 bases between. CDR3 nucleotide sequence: TGTGCCAGCAGGTCGGGCCTTACCTACGAGCAGTACTTC. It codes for CASRSGLTYEQYF.

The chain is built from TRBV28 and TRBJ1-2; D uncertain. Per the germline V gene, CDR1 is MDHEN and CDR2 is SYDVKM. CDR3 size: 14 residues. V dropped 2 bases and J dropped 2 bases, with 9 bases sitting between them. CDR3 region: CASSLPGQNYGYTF. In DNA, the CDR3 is TGTGCCAGCAGTTTACCGGGTCAGAACTATGGCTACACCTTC.

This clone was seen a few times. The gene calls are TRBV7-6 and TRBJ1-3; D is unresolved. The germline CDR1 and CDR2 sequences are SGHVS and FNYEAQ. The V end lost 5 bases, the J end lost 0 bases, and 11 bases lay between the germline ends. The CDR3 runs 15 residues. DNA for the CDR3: TGTGCCAGCAGCGGAAGGACCCGCTCTGGAAACACCATATATTTT. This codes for CASSGRTRSGNTIYF.

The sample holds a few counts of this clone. CDR3 sequence reads: CSASRAGEQYF. The CDR3 DNA sequence: TGCAGTGCTAGCAGGGCCGGCGAGCAGTACTTC. V and J are TRBV20-1 and TRBJ2-7; perhaps TRBD1 as D (5 bases). Trimming stripped 3 bases from V and 6 bases from J, with 9 bases between. Looked up from germline, CDR1 is DFQATT and CDR2 is SNEGSKA (reference sequence). There are 11 residues in the CDR3.